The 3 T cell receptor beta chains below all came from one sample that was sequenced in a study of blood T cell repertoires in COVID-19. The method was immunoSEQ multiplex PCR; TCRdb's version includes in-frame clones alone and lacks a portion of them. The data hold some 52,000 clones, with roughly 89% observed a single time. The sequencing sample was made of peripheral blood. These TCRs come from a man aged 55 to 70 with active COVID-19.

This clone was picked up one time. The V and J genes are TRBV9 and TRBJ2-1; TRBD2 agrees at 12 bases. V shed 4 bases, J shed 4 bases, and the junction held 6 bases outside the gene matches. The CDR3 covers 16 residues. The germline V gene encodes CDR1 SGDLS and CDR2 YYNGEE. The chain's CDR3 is CASSPPSGREYNEQFF. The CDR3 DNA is TGTGCCAGCAGCCCCCCTAGCGGGAGGGAATACAATGAGCAGTTCTTC. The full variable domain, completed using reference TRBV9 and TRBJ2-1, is DSGVTQTPKHLITATGQRVTLRCSPRSGDLSVYWYQQSLDQGLQFLIQYYNGEERAKGNILERFSAQQFPDLHSELNLSSLELGDSALYFCASSPPSGREYNEQFFGPGTRLTVL.

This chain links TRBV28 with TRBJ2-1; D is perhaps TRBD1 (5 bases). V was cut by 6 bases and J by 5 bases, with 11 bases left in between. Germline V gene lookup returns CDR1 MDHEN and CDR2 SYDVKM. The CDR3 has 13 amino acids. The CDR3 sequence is CASRQGSNNEQFF. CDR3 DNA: TGTGCCAGCAGGCAGGGATCAAACAATGAGCAGTTCTTC.

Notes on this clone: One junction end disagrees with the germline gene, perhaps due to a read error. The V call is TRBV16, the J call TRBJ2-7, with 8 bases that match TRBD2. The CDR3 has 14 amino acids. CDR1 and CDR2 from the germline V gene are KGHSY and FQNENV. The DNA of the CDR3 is TGTGCCAGCAGCGAATCTACTAGCGGCTACGAGCAGTACTTC. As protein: CASSESTSGYEQYF.